The rows below give T cell receptor beta chains drawn from one sample of a study of T cells in Graves' hyperthyroidism and ophthalmopathy. TCRdb re-called the multiplex PCR reads through MiXCR, storing one row per CDR3 protein. The sample holds roughly 300,000 distinct CDR3 sequences, about 21% seen once. Sequenced input: blood. The receptors were sampled from a woman aged 50 to 60 with Graves' hyperthyroidism. Both conserved end residues are part of each CDR3. The order of the fields is J gene, V gene, D gene, clone size, CDR3 DNA, CDR3 protein. A D gene is named only where the DNA matches it firmly. Clone sizes are given selectively: once, few, many, or a class where the clone is expanded.

>TRBJ1-5|TRBV4-2|NA|NA
TGTGCCAGCAGCCAAGAAATGGCAGGGGCGAATCAGCCCCAGCATTTT
CASSQEMAGANQPQHF
>TRBJ2-6|TRBV7-7|NA|NA
TGTGCTAGCAGCTTAGCAGGGGATGGGGCCAACGTCCTGACTTTC
CASSLAGDGANVLTF
>TRBJ2-7|TRBV5-1|TRBD1|NA
TGCGCCAGCAGCCGACAGGGGGACTCCTACGAGCAGTACTTC
CASSRQGDSYEQYF
>TRBJ2-1|TRBV25-1|TRBD1|NA
TGTGCCAGCAGTGGCCCGGGACAGGGACTGTTCTTC
CASSGPGQGLFF
>TRBJ2-5|TRBV11-3|NA|many
TGTGCCAGCAGAGGGCCGGGGAATATGGAGACCCAGTACTTC
CASRGPGNMETQYF
>TRBJ2-7|TRBV12-5|NA|many
TGTGCTAGTGGTCACCCTCCACAGGGAGTTACCTACGAGCAGTACTTC
CASGHPPQGVTYEQYF
>TRBJ1-5|TRBV7-9|NA|few
TGTGCCAGCAGCTTAAACAGTTACAATCAGCCCCAGCATTTT
CASSLNSYNQPQHF
>TRBJ2-3|TRBV5-1|TRBD2|NA
TGCGCCAGCAGCTTGCAGCGGGGGGGCCCGACTGGCACAGATACGCAGTATTTT
CASSLQRGGPTGTDTQYF
>TRBJ2-5|TRBV9|TRBD2|few
TGTGCCAGCAGCGTAGCCCCGCCGGCTAGCGGGGGGCCCCAGCAGACCCAGTACTTC
CASSVAPPASGGPQQTQYF
>TRBJ2-3|TRBV11-2|NA|NA
TGTGCCAGCAGCTTAGCAGGGGTCAGGACAGATACGCAGTATTTT
CASSLAGVRTDTQYF
>TRBJ2-2|TRBV2|TRBD1|many
TGTGCCAGCAGGGCGACAGGGAAGGCCGGGGAGCTGTTTTTT
CASRATGKAGELFF
>TRBJ2-2|TRBV5-4|NA|NA
TGTGCCAGCAGCCCGGAATTGGGCCAAAGCGGGGAGCTGTTTTTT
CASSPELGQSGELFF
>TRBJ1-1|TRBV28|NA|many
TGTGCCAGCAGCCCCGTCATGGTGAGCACTGAAGCTTTCTTT
CASSPVMVSTEAFF
>TRBJ1-3|TRBV7-7|NA|few
TGTGCTAGCAGCTCCGGGGGACTGATCTCTGGAAACACCATATATTTT
CASSSGGLISGNTIYF
>TRBJ2-3|TRBV4-2|NA|NA
TGTGCCAGCAGCAATAGGGGGGGGGGCACAGATACGCAGTATTTT
CASSNRGGGTDTQYF
>TRBJ2-7|TRBV12-3/TRBV12-4|NA|NA
TGTGCCAGCATGGGTTACGATCGGTACGAGCAGTACTTC
CASMGYDRYEQYF
>TRBJ1-4|TRBV18|NA|NA
TGTGCCAGCTCACCCGCCAGGGCTAATGAAAAACTGTTTTTT
CASSPARANEKLFF
>TRBJ2-1|TRBV11-2|TRBD2|NA
TGTGCCAGCAGCTTAGCGGCGGGGGGAAGCAATGAGCAGTTCTTC
CASSLAAGGSNEQFF
>TRBJ2-2|TRBV10-3|TRBD2|NA
TGTGCCAGCCTCGCTAGCGGGGGGAACACCGGGGAGCTGTTTTTT
CASLASGGNTGELFF
>TRBJ2-1|TRBV6-2/TRBV6-3|NA|many
TGTGCCAGCAGCTACTCGGGGGGCCGGGATGAGCAGTTCTTC
CASSYSGGRDEQFF
>TRBJ2-2|TRBV20-1|NA|many
TGCAGTGTAGGGTCGAACACCGGGGAGCTGTTTTTT
CSVGSNTGELFF
>TRBJ2-7|TRBV20-1|TRBD1|many
TGCAGTGCTATCGACAGGGGTGGGGAGCAGTACTTC
CSAIDRGGEQYF
>TRBJ1-2|TRBV10-3|NA|many
TGTGCCATCAGTGGGGCAGGCTATGGCTACACCTTC
CAISGAGYGYTF
>TRBJ2-2|TRBV12-3/TRBV12-4|NA|NA
TGTGCCAGCCAGGGCGGCGGGGAGCTGTTTTTT
CASQGGGELFF
>TRBJ2-1|TRBV2|NA|many
TGTGCCAGCAGGGAAGGGACTCCCAGCAATGAGCAGTTCTTC
CASREGTPSNEQFF